This T cell receptor beta chain originates from a study of T-cell reconstitution after alpha-beta-depleted transplantation in children. This CDR3 contains 13 residues. The V end lost 0 bases, the J end lost 0 bases, and 3 bases lay between the germline ends. Looked up from germline, CDR1 is LNHNV and CDR2 is YYDKDF (reference sequence). As it was prepared, the TCRbeta library received unique molecular identifiers. TCRdb fed the PCR reads into MiXCR, producing one record per CDR3 protein. Among 420,000 or so distinct CDR3 sequences, approximately 11% were seen once, and the ten largest hold nearly 5.5%. This clonotype was recorded at least ten times.

The sample here was PBMCs from the stem cell graft donor, taken from the stem cell graft. This sequence was found in a human donor who donated a stem cell graft to a child with acute myeloid leukemia. The rearrangement links TRBV15 to TRBJ2-7, with D unresolved. The CDR3 here is CATSRDSSYEQYF. The CDR3 DNA reads as TGTGCCACCAGCAGAGACAGCTCCTACGAGCAGTACTTC.